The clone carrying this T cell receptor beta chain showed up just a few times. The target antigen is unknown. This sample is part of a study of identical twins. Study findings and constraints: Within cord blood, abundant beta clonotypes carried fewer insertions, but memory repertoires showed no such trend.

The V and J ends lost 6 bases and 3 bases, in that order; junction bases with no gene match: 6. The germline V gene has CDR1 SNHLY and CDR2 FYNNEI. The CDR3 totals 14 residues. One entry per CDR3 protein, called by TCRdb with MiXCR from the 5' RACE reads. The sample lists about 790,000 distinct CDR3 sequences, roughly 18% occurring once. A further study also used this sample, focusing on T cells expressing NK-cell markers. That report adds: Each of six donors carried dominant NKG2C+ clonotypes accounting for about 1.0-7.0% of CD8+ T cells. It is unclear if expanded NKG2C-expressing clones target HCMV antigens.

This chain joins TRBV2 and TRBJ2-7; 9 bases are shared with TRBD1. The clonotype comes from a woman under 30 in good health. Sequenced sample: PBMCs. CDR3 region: CASRGGQGSYEQYF. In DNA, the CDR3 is TGTGCCAGCAGGGGGGGACAGGGCAGCTACGAGCAGTACTTC.